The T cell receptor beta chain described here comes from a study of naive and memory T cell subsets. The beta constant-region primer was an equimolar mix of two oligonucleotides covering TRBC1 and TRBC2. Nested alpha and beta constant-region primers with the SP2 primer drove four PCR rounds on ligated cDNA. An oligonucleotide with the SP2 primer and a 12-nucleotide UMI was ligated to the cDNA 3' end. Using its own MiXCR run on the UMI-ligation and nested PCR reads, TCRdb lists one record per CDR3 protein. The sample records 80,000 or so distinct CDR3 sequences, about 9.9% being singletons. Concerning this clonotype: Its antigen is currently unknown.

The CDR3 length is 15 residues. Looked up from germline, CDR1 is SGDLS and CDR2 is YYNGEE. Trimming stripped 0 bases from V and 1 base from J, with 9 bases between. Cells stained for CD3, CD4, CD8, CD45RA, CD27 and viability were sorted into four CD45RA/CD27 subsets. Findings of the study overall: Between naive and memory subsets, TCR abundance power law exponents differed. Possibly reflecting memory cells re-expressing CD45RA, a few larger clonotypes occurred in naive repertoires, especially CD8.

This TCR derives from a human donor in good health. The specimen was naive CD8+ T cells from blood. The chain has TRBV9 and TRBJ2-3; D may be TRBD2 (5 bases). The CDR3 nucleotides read TGTGCCAGCAGCGTAGCGGGGTTGGGCACAGATACGCAGTATTTT. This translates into CASSVAGLGTDTQYF.